This T cell receptor (beta chain) was identified during a study of cytomegalovirus exposure and HLA in healthy donors (dated by TCRdb to 2016 to 2017). Regarding the research as a whole: An earlier analysis of approximately 590 of the donors reported more than 250 Gb of sequence data and about 100 million unique TCR beta sequences from roughly 180 million T cells. The study aimed to test whether signatures of past pathogen exposure could be identified by cataloging public T cell receptors. A later analysis re-examined previously published TCR beta repertoires from over 500 donors and added high-resolution HLA genotyping to investigate patterns of TCR occurrence. Using immunosequencing, the study profiled T cell repertoires from around 680 subjects and related those repertoires to cytomegalovirus serostatus. The genetic ancestry cluster associated with self-reported Caucasian donors included 70% to 85% of the roughly 410 genotyped donors. Every discovery cohort repertoire had been produced on one sequencing platform. The number of typed donors differed by locus: about 620-630 for A, B, C, DRB1 and DQB1; 522 for DQA1; around 580 for DPA1; and 400 to 480 for DPB1. Donor age, sex, ethnicity and CMV serostatus were compiled together with the repertoire data. Four to six DR-DQ haplotypes were handled as single units for association and clustering, since linkage in the cohort was strong. To decide whether each TCR beta V gene segment behaved as functional or pseudogenic, an earlier analysis of fewer than 750 of the donors relied on high-throughput TCR beta sequencing. HLA typing covered class I and class II loci at four-digit resolution. A later genetic analysis took genome-wide SNP genotypes for 398 of the 666 donors and used that subset as a discovery cohort. The later analysis used no new phenotypic data to find candidate immune exposures, relying instead on TCR beta sequences and their occurrence across donors. The study combined high-throughput TCR immunosequencing, statistical association of individual TCRs with disease status, and machine learning to predict cytomegalovirus infection status. In addition to the first cohort of roughly 670 subjects, a separate validation cohort of about 120 different subjects was used. About 300 gigabases of sequencing data and roughly 81 million unique TCR sequences made up an early release that covered fewer than 650 HLA-typed donors. Across about 370 genotyped donors of the cohort, an average of about 220,000 unique TCR beta nucleotide sequences per donor were sequenced, and approximately 17% of those sequences were non-productive.

Remarks on this clone: What this receptor recognizes is not known. Base qualities are missing; no much larger clone stands one base away.

CDR1 MDHEN and CDR2 SYDVKM are derived from the germline V gene. Spanning cysteine to phenylalanine, the CDR3 consists of 16 amino acids. The entry retains the CDR3 DNA only, 48 bases that are in frame from base 1. The V end loses 3 bases and the J end loses 2 bases, and a stretch of 13 bases separates them. What the study reported, not specific to this receptor: A further reported finding was that TCR beta sequences accurately predicted the HLA-A and HLA-B alleles for most subjects in the first cohort. For the cohort, immune exposure information was limited to CMV serostatus. Cytomegalovirus status was reported to be diagnosed by the classifier with high specificity and sensitivity in both the original and validation cohorts. Several of the top co-occurrence clusters appeared to be linked to parvovirus B19, influenza, CMV and Epstein-Barr virus, according to a later analysis. A few of the identified cytomegalovirus-associated TCR beta chains were confirmed in vitro to be specific for cytomegalovirus antigens. In the study, approximately 160 TCR beta chains were listed as associated with cytomegalovirus. This cohort had only TCR beta chains sequenced, and the lack of alpha or paired-chain data limited which features could be detected. Because HLA typing was unavailable for some donors at each locus, only the typed subset was used in association tests. In a later analysis, the rate of TCR association differed among HLA loci, with DRB1 alleles having the most associated TCRs and HLA-C alleles having the fewest. Specific HLA alleles were associated with 15,000 to 20,000 TCR beta sequences at a false discovery rate of 0.05 in a later analysis. V-gene and J-gene trimming of TCR beta chains was associated with a missense DCLRE1C variant in a later genetic analysis, and the association was replicated in an independent cohort. Around 16 rarely observed V segments, including chromosome 9 orphons, were excluded from the earlier analysis of a few hundred of the donors because counts were too low. Most TCR sequences were observed very rarely across donors, whereas some public TCRs were present in many individuals. Correlated functional status among segregating V segments might be attributable to linkage disequilibrium, but an unknown experimental factor could not be ruled out. A later genetic analysis reported fewer N-insertions in productive TCRs among donors in an Asian-associated ancestry cluster than the roughly 690-donor mean. Roughly uniform sequencing depth across donors was assumed in presence/absence analyses, although this assumption may not hold. Compared with equally common non-associated chains, HLA-associated TCR beta chains in a later analysis were more clonally expanded and had lower generation probabilities. Some IMGT-functional V segments, including TRBV6-2 and TRBV6-3, could not be told apart with the 87-base-pair reads, so those segments were excluded. When HLA alleles, especially DR and DQ, strongly co-occurred, TCR associations were difficult to assign to individual alleles. The authors suggested that the approach could potentially be extended to other disease states and immunological phenotypes. In a later analysis, most CMV-associated TCR beta chains were found to appear HLA-restricted, with HLA associations seemingly driven largely by CMV exposure. A group of highly shared sequence variants was considered likely to be a technical artifact of the sequencing pipeline. In an earlier analysis of fewer than 700 of the donors, most TCR beta V segments appeared in productive rearrangements about 87% or about 30% of the time, broadly matching IMGT annotations.

In total, 500 to 700 healthy bone marrow donors made up the cohort. All cohort members were sampled while nominally healthy, although unrecorded immune exposures were likely present. The donor tested CMV seronegative, placing the donor among the 300 to 400 seronegative members of the cohort. Every donor gave a peripheral blood sample, and the peripheral blood mononuclear cells from that sample were used for TCR beta sequencing. Genomic DNA was extracted from the blood cell samples with the Qiagen DNeasy Blood Extraction Kit. The library came from the immunoSEQ multiplex PCR assay. For the multiplex PCR, a mixture combining 60 forward primers for TCR Vbeta segments and 13 reverse primers for TCR Jbeta segments was used. The CDR3 region of rearranged TCR beta genes was amplified from genomic DNA by a multiplex PCR assay. On the Illumina HiSeq System, the amplified TCR beta libraries were sequenced as 87-base-pair reads. The authors processed their data as follows. A later analysis tallied around 80 million unique TCR beta chains across the 650 to 750 repertoires, and around 9.9 million of those chains were shared by two or more donors. A nearest-neighbor algorithm error-corrected the raw reads and collapsed the reads into unique sequences, merging closely related sequences to remove PCR and sequencing errors. CDR3 sequences were aligned to IMGT reference sequences to assign V, D and J gene segments. Each retained sequence needed at least a six-nucleotide match to both a V gene segment and a J gene segment. A rearrangement was called productive if the CDR3 had no stop codons and remained in frame with V and J, and every other rearrangement was called non-productive. CDR3 was defined according to IMGT convention as the region running from the second conserved V-encoded cysteine to the conserved J-encoded phenylalanine. In an earlier analysis of around 540 of the donors, sequences lacking an unambiguous match to a single V gene segment were excluded. An earlier analysis of about 590 of the donors classified V segments as functional when productive rearrangements were above 56.7% and as segregating when the standard deviation between donors was above 5%. A statistical classification framework was developed to diagnose cytomegalovirus status using the catalog of TCR beta chain sequences. A later analysis assigned V and J genes by comparing TCR nucleotide sequences with IMGT/GENE-DB human TR gene sequences. A later analysis assigned CDR3 sequences and most-parsimonious VDJ recombination scenarios with the TCRdist pipeline. In a later analysis, each TCR beta chain was defined by its CDR3 amino acid sequence together with its V-gene family, and reads without a unique V-gene family were excluded. In a later analysis, 500 to 700 highly shared, low-generation-probability nucleotide sequences were removed to address suspected cross-contamination and a sequencing artifact. In a later analysis, a clonal expansion index for each public chain was calculated from normalized within-repertoire ranks of inferred template counts. In a later analysis, generation probabilities were computed using a VDJ recombination model fitted to out-of-frame rearrangements, and the results were checked against IGoR. In a later analysis, TCR-TCR, TCR-HLA and TCR-CMV co-occurrence was scored with hypergeometric tests, and a repertoire-size bias correction was applied to TCR pairs. In a later analysis, false discovery rates were estimated by permuting HLA or CMV assignments 20 times. A later analysis grouped co-occurring TCRs with DBSCAN, adding TCRdist sequence similarity when clustering within HLA-allele-positive subsets. Co-occurrence clustering excluded repertoires with fewer than 30,000 or more than 120,000 public chains, plus five with anomalous nucleotide sharing. In its TCRdb copy, this immuneACCESS table keeps in-frame sequences only and misses some clones. Where compared with another copy, unresolved V genes explain less than half of these, and the others have no known cause. V, J and clone size are taken as reported in that table, and D and trimming were inferred from the DNA itself. The sample has 110,000 to 150,000 clones on record, 75% to 80% of them singletons. The ten largest account for roughly 3.8% of the sample.

The chain is made from TRBV28 and TRBJ2-2; 6 matching bases give a weak D call of TRBD2. The clonotype comes from a male donor in good health and CMV-seronegative. Sequencing input: PBMCs. The CDR3 protein sequence reads: CASSLGIAANTGELFF. The nucleotide sequence reads as follows: TGTGCCAGCAGTTTGGGGATAGCGGCCAACACCGGGGAGCTGTTTTTT.